The rows below give T cell receptor beta chains drawn from one sample of a study of cytomegalovirus exposure and HLA in healthy donors. Data came from immunoSEQ multiplex PCR; TCRdb stores just in-frame clones and leaves some out. The table includes 150,000 to 200,000 clones, roughly 74% detected once. Material: PBMCs. Every receptor here comes from a male donor in good health and CMV-seronegative. Both conserved end residues are part of each CDR3. Each record gives: J gene, clone size, D gene, V gene, CDR3 DNA, CDR3 protein. D genes are given only for firm matches. Not every row has a clone size; where given, it reads once, few, many or a size class.

J gene: TRBJ2-3; clone size: -; D gene: TRBD2; V gene: TRBV5-5; CDR3 DNA: TGTGCCAGCAGCTTGGCCCCTAGCGGGGGGGCGGCAGATACGCAGTATTTT; CDR3 protein: CASSLAPSGGAADTQYF
J gene: TRBJ2-7; clone size: -; D gene: -; V gene: TRBV9; CDR3 DNA: TGTGCCAGCAGCGTAGAGGACTGGCCCTACGAGCAGTACTTC; CDR3 protein: CASSVEDWPYEQYF
J gene: TRBJ2-7; clone size: -; D gene: TRBD1; V gene: TRBV6-1; CDR3 DNA: TGTGCCAGCACCACGGGACAGGCTCGCTACGAGCAGTACTTC; CDR3 protein: CASTTGQARYEQYF
J gene: TRBJ1-5; clone size: -; D gene: TRBD1; V gene: TRBV6-1; CDR3 DNA: TGTGCCAGCTTTTCCAACAGGGGTTTGGCTCAGCCCCAGCATTTT; CDR3 protein: CASFSNRGLAQPQHF
J gene: TRBJ2-3; clone size: -; D gene: -; V gene: TRBV13; CDR3 DNA: TGTGCCAGCAGCTCAACCGGGTGGGGGCGCGGGACAGATACGCAGTATTTT; CDR3 protein: CASSSTGWGRGTDTQYF
J gene: TRBJ2-5; clone size: -; D gene: -; V gene: TRBV7-9; CDR3 DNA: TGTGCCAGCCAACCCCCACAACGGCCAGACTTAGAGCAGTACTTC; CDR3 protein: CASQPPQRPDLEQYF
J gene: TRBJ1-5; clone size: few; D gene: -; V gene: TRBV6-5; CDR3 DNA: TGTGCCAGCAGTCAGGCTAATAGCAATCAGCCCCAGCATTTT; CDR3 protein: CASSQANSNQPQHF
J gene: TRBJ1-1; clone size: -; D gene: -; V gene: TRBV2; CDR3 DNA: TGTGCCAGCAGTTCGACGCCTGCGGTGAACACTGAAGCTTTCTTT; CDR3 protein: CASSSTPAVNTEAFF
J gene: TRBJ2-7; clone size: -; D gene: TRBD1; V gene: TRBV18; CDR3 DNA: TGTGCCAGCTCACGGGGGACAGGGGACGAGCAGTACTTC; CDR3 protein: CASSRGTGDEQYF
J gene: TRBJ1-1; clone size: -; D gene: -; V gene: TRBV30; CDR3 DNA: TGTGCCGGGGGGGGGTGGGGGGTCACTGAAGCTTTCTTT; CDR3 protein: CAGGGWGVTEAFF
J gene: TRBJ1-6; clone size: -; D gene: TRBD1; V gene: TRBV7-9; CDR3 DNA: TGTGCCACTAGAGGACAGGGTGACTCACCCCTCCACTTT; CDR3 protein: CATRGQGDSPLHF
J gene: TRBJ2-5; clone size: few; D gene: -; V gene: TRBV2; CDR3 DNA: TGTGCCAGCAGTGCTGATCCCCGAGCGGCCCAGTACTTC; CDR3 protein: CASSADPRAAQYF
J gene: TRBJ2-1; clone size: -; D gene: TRBD2; V gene: TRBV6-1; CDR3 DNA: TGTGCCAGCAGTGAAGCCCTGGGTAGCGGGGGGAATGAGCAGTTCTTC; CDR3 protein: CASSEALGSGGNEQFF
J gene: TRBJ2-3; clone size: few; D gene: TRBD2; V gene: TRBV5-4; CDR3 DNA: TGTGCCAGCAGCCTATGGACTAGCGGGTACACAGATACGCAGTATTTT; CDR3 protein: CASSLWTSGYTDTQYF
J gene: TRBJ2-3; clone size: -; D gene: TRBD2; V gene: TRBV19; CDR3 DNA: TGTGCCAGTAGTTCCCTAGCGGGCACAGATACGCAGTATTTT; CDR3 protein: CASSSLAGTDTQYF